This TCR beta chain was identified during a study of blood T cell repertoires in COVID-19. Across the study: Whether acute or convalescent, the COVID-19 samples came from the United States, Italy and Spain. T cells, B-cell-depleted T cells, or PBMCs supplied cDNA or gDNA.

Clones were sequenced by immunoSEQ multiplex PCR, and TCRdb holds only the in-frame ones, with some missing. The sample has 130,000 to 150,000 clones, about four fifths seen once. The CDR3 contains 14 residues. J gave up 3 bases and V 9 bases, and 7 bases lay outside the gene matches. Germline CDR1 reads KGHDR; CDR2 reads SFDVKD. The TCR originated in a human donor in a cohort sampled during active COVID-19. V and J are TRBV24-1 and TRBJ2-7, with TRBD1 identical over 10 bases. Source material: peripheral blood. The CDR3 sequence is CATGAGTGVYEQYF. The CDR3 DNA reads TGTGCCACCGGCGCCGGGACAGGGGTCTACGAGCAGTACTTC.